This TCR beta chain was found in a study of CD8+CD57+ T cells in acquired aplastic anemia. The germline V gene has CDR1 SNHLY and CDR2 FYNNEI. V was trimmed by 4 bases and J by 8 bases, leaving 9 bases between them. The CDR3 extends over 12 amino acids. TCR beta VDJ and CDR3 were profiled, and genomic DNA was the template. TCRdb ran MiXCR on the reads and lists one entry per CDR3 protein. The sample gives 250,000 to 300,000 distinct CDR3 sequences, 55% to 60% of which show up once; under 8.5% is in the top ten. The chain carries TRBV2 and TRBJ2-1, with D perhaps TRBD2 (6 bases). The specimen was sorted CD4+, CD8+, or CD8+CD57+ T cells (not recorded which) from PBMCs. The receptor's source is a human donor with severe aplastic anemia or a healthy control (not recorded which). The CDR3 reads CASSVEGYEQFF. The CDR3 DNA sequence: TGTGCCAGCAGTGTGGAGGGCTATGAGCAGTTCTTC.